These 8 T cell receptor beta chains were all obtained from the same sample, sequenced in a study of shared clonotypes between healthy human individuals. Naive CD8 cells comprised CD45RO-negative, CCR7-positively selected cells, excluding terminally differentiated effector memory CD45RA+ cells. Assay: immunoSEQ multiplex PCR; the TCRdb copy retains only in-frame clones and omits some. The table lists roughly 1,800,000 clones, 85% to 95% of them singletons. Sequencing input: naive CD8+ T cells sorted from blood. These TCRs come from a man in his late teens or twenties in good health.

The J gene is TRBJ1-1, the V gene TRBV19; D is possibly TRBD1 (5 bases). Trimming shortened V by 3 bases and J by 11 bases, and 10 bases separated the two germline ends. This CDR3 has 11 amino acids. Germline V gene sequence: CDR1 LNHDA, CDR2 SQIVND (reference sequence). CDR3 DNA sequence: TGTGCCAGTAGTATGGGGCCTTCTGCTTTCTTT. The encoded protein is CASSMGPSAFF.

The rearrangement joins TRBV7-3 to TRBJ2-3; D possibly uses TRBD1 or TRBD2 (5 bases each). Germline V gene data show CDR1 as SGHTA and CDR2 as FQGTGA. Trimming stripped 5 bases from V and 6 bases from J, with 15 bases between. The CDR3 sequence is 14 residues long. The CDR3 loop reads CASSGGIGGDTQYF. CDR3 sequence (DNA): TGTGCCAGCAGCGGTGGGATTGGGGGTGATACGCAGTATTTT.

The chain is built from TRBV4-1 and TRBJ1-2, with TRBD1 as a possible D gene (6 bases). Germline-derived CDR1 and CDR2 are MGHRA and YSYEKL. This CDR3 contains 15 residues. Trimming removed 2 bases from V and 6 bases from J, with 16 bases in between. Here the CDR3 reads CASSQTDLGGHGYTF. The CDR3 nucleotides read TGCGCCAGCAGCCAAACCGACCTAGGGGGGCATGGCTACACCTTC.

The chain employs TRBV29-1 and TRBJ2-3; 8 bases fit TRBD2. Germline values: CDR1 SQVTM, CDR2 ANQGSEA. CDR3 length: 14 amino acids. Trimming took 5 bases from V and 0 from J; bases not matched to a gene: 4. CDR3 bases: TGCAGCGTTACAGCGGGGGAGAGCACAGATACGCAGTATTTT. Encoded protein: CSVTAGESTDTQYF.

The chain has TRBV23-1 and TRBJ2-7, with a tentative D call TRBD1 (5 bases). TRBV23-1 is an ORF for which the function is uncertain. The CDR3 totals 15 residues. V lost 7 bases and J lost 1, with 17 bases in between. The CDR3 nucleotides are TGCGCCAGCAACACTACGACAGATCCGTCCTACGAGCAGTACTTC. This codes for CASNTTTDPSYEQYF.

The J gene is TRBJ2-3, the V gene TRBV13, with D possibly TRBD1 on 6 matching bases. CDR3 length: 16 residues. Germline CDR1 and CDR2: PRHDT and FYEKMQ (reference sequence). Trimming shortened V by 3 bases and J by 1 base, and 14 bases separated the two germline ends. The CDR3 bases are TGTGCCAGCAGCTTTCCTAAGACAGGCCGCACAGATACGCAGTATTTT. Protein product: CASSFPKTGRTDTQYF.

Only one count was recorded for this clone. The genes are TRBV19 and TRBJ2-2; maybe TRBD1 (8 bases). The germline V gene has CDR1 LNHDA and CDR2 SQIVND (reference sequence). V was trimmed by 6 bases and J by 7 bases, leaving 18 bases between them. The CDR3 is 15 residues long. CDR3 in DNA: TGTGCCAGTAGCCTGGACAGGGAGGGCGGCGGGGAGCTGTTTTTT. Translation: CASSLDREGGGELFF.

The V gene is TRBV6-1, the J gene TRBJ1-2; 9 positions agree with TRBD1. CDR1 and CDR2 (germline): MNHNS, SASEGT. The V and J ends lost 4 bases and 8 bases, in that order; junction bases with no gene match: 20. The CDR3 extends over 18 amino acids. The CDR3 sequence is CASSAWDRESYRTGGYTF. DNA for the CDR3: TGTGCCAGCAGTGCTTGGGACAGGGAAAGTTACCGGACGGGCGGCTACACCTTC.